Below are 8 T cell receptor beta chains sequenced from a single sample in a study of T-cell memory formation after mild COVID-19. TCRdb recomputed calls from the 5' RACE reads with MiXCR, one row per CDR3 protein. The repertoire has approximately 240,000 distinct CDR3 sequences, about 16% of them found once; the top ten carry approximately 3.5%. Material: PBMCs or a T cell subset sorted from them (not recorded which). The receptors were gathered from a man aged 18-30 years who had mild COVID-19 (a few samples of this study predate the infection). Cell type and time point are not known.

The V gene is TRBV7-2, the J gene TRBJ1-5; D is undetermined. Germline assignment: CDR1 SGHTA and CDR2 FQGNSA. V lost 3 bases to trimming and J lost 6 bases, with 9 bases between them. There are 13 residues in the CDR3. This chain's CDR3 is CASSFTELQPQHF. CDR3 nucleotide sequence: TGTGCCAGCAGCTTCACGGAACTTCAGCCCCAGCATTTT.

The table lists this clonotype with a few counts. The chain links TRBV11-1 to TRBJ1-1, with D maybe TRBD1 (6 bases). The CDR3 sequence is 13 residues long. Trimming shortened V by 5 bases and J by 6 bases, and 13 bases separated the two germline ends. Per the germline V gene, CDR1 is SGHAT and CDR2 is FQDESV (reference sequence). CDR3 in amino acids: CASSPARGSEAFF. Written as DNA, the CDR3 is TGTGCCAGCAGCCCAGCGAGGGGGTCTGAAGCTTTCTTT.

The sample holds a few counts of this clonotype. This chain connects TRBV12-1 to TRBJ2-3; TRBD1, the table's D call, was not compared with the DNA. TRBV12-1 is a pseudogene locus. This CDR3 has 15 residues. CDR3 nucleotide sequence: TGTGCCAGCGCTCGCCTTTGGGGGGTGGTAGATACGCAGTATTTT. It is translated as CASARLWGVVDTQYF.

The rearrangement joins TRBV30 to TRBJ2-2; TRBD1 or TRBD2 may be the D gene (5 bases each). Germline CDR1 and CDR2: GTSNPN and SVGIG (reference sequence). Trimming removed 3 bases at V and 0 bases at J, with 11 bases between. This CDR3 has 15 residues. CDR3 sequence reads: CAWRSPGPNTGELFF. The DNA for the CDR3 is TGTGCCTGGAGATCGCCGGGACCGAACACCGGGGAGCTGTTTTTT.

At least ten counts were recorded for this clonotype. This chain connects TRBV7-3 to TRBJ2-2; no clear D. The CDR3 contains 14 residues. Germline V CDR1 and CDR2: SGHTA, FQGTGA. V lost 5 bases and J lost 1, with 8 bases in between. CDR3 in amino acids: CASSPQGNTGELFF. The CDR3 DNA follows: TGTGCCAGCAGCCCGCAAGGGAACACCGGGGAGCTGTTTTTT.

The V and J genes are TRBV18 and TRBJ1-2; no definite D call. V was shortened by 4 bases and J by 3 bases, with 12 bases between the two germline ends. CDR1 and CDR2 from the germline V gene are KGHSH and LQKENI. The CDR3 spans 14 residues. The CDR3 loop reads CASSLTSRDYGYTF. CDR3 DNA sequence: TGTGCCAGCTCACTTACCTCCCGGGACTATGGCTACACCTTC.

The rearrangement joins TRBV7-9 to TRBJ2-3, with TRBD1 matching 10 bases. V was pared by 6 bases and J by 2 bases, with 5 bases of the junction left unmatched. Germline V gene sequence: CDR1 SEHNR, CDR2 FQNEAQ (reference sequence). The CDR3 spans 15 residues. CDR3 protein: CASRPGTGDTDTQYF. In nucleotides, the CDR3 is TGTGCCAGCAGGCCCGGGACAGGGGACACAGATACGCAGTATTTT.

This clonotype has more than one count but fewer than ten. The V gene is TRBV11-2, the J gene TRBJ1-1; D call uncertain. Germline loops: CDR1 SGHAT, CDR2 FQNNGV. V lost 1 base, J lost 2 bases, and 8 bases lay in between. The CDR3 is 14 residues long. In DNA form, the CDR3 reads TGTGCCAGCAGCTTAGTGACGGGAAACACTGAAGCTTTCTTT. Protein product: CASSLVTGNTEAFF.